The next 20 T cell receptor beta chains were all read from a single sample in a study of T cells in Graves' hyperthyroidism and ophthalmopathy. RNA transcripts provided the source from which TCR beta CDR3 regions were amplified. HTBI primers drove first-round RT-PCR of the TCR CDR3. TCRdb independently ran MiXCR on the multiplex PCR reads; one entry per CDR3 protein. Of about 640,000 distinct CDR3 sequences listed, 20% are singletons. Sequencing was carried out using blood. These receptors were collected from a man under 40 with Graves' ophthalmopathy.

This clonotype showed up many times. The genes are TRBV11-2 and TRBJ2-5; a weak D match, TRBD2 (5 bases). CDR1 is SGHAT and CDR2 is FQNNGV in the germline V gene. Trimming left V 5 bases short and J 5 bases short, with 18 bases between. The CDR3 runs to 15 residues. The CDR3 coding sequence is TGTGCCAGCAGCCTCAGACTGGGAGCTGGGGAGACCCAGTACTTC. This codes for CASSLRLGAGETQYF. Combining the CDR3 with reference TRBV11-2 and TRBJ2-5 gives the whole variable domain EAGVAQSPRYKIIEKRQSVAFWCNPISGHATLYWYQQILGQGPKLLIQFQNNGVVDDSQLPKDRFSAERLKGVDSTLKIQPAKLEDSAVYLCASSLRLGAGETQYFGPGTRLLVL.

This clonotype was counted at least ten times. The V gene is TRBV20-1, the J gene TRBJ1-2, with TRBD1 matching 8 bases. The CDR3 is 14 amino acids. Trimming took 0 bases from V and 6 from J; bases not matched to a gene: 6. Germline V gene data show CDR1 as DFQATT and CDR2 as SNEGSKA (reference sequence). DNA for the CDR3: TGCAGTGCTAGAGAAGGAGGACAGGGTAATGGCTACACCTTC. It specifies CSAREGGQGNGYTF.

This chain links TRBV28 with TRBJ2-3; the D is unclear. This CDR3 has 16 amino acids. Deletions cut 7 bases from V and 2 bases from J, with 19 bases between. Germline values: CDR1 MDHEN, CDR2 SYDVKM. CDR3 sequence reads: CASTLDRRKPTDTQYF. CDR3 nucleotides: TGTGCCAGCACTCTCGATCGGCGGAAACCCACAGATACGCAGTATTTT. Variable domain in full (rest from reference TRBV28 and TRBJ2-3): DVKVTQSSRYLVKRTGEKVFLECVQDMDHENMFWYRQDPGLGLRLIYFSYDVKMKEKGDIPEGYSVSREKKERFSLILESASTNQTSMYLCASTLDRRKPTDTQYFGPGTRLTVL.

The table lists this clonotype with a count of one. This chain joins TRBV4-2 and TRBJ1-5; 12 nucleotides align to TRBD1. The CDR3 is 16 amino acids. J gave up 0 bases and V 3 bases, and 0 bases lay outside the gene matches. Germline lookup yields CDR1 LGHNA and CDR2 YNFKEQ. The chain's CDR3 is CASSQGQGASNQPQHF. The CDR3 region has the DNA TGTGCCAGCAGCCAGGGACAGGGGGCTAGCAATCAGCCCCAGCATTTT.

The chain recombines TRBV5-1 with TRBJ2-1, with 10 bases aligning to TRBD2. The CDR3 contains 17 residues. Germline CDR1 and CDR2: SGHRS and YFSETQ. Trimming removed 1 base from V and 4 bases from J; junction bases left unmatched: 8. CDR3 in DNA: TGCGCCAGCAGCTTGAGGGCTAGCGGGAGTCCTTACAATGAGCAGTTCTTC. Translated: CASSLRASGSPYNEQFF.

As regards this clonotype: The junction departs from germline at one end; a sequencing error may be responsible. The CDR3 DNA reads TGTGCCAGCAGTGTTGGACAGACTGGAAACACCGTATATTTT. This gives the protein CASSVGQTGNTVYF. V is TRBV2 and J is TRBJ1-3, with a weak D call TRBD1 (6 bases). The CDR3 covers 14 residues. Looked up from germline, CDR1 is SNHLY and CDR2 is FYNNEI.

This clonotype turned up a few times. The rearrangement links TRBV28 to TRBJ1-3, with no clear D. CDR1 is MDHEN, CDR2 SYDVKM, per germline. With 8 bases removed from V and 5 bases from J, the gap between germline ends came to 16 bases. This CDR3 contains 14 residues. The CDR3 coding sequence is TGTGCCAGCCATCCGATAGCCCAGAGAAACACCATATATTTT. It encodes CASHPIAQRNTIYF.

This chain links TRBV20-1 with TRBJ2-5, with 14 bases aligning to TRBD2. Germline CDR1 DFQATT, CDR2 SNEGSKA (reference sequence). CDR3 length: 16 residues. V shed 1 base, J shed 5 bases, and the junction held 6 bases outside the gene matches. The CDR3 spells CSARAGTSGRHETQYF. DNA for the CDR3: TGCAGTGCTAGAGCGGGGACTAGCGGGAGACATGAGACCCAGTACTTC.

Regarding this clonotype: This clone may be a read error of a much larger clone one base away. The chain is built from TRBV3-1 and TRBJ1-2; D is possibly TRBD1 (6 bases). This CDR3 region has 12 residues. The germline gives CDR1 LGHDT, CDR2 YNNKEL (reference sequence). The CDR3 loop reads CASSNREYGHTF. The CDR3 DNA follows: TGTGCCAGCAGCAACAGGGAATATGGCCACACCTTC.

This rearrangement joins TRBV30 to TRBJ2-7; D not certain. V was pared by 0 bases and J by 3 bases, with 6 bases between. Germline V gene sequence: CDR1 GTSNPN, CDR2 SVGIG (reference sequence). The CDR3 is 12 amino acids. CDR3 DNA sequence: TGTGCCTGGAGTGTCCTGAGCTACGAGCAGTACTTC. It codes for CAWSVLSYEQYF.

This chain connects TRBV5-1 to TRBJ2-1; 8 bases match TRBD1. The trim removed 1 base at V and 2 bases at J, leaving 5 bases unmatched. Germline CDR1 SGHRS, CDR2 YFSETQ. This CDR3 has 16 residues. DNA of the CDR3: TGCGCCAGCAGCTTGCCGACAGGGGAGGCCTACAATGAGCAGTTCTTC. Amino acid sequence: CASSLPTGEAYNEQFF. Full variable domain (missing parts from reference TRBV5-1 and TRBJ2-1): KAGVTQTPRYLIKTRGQQVTLSCSPISGHRSVSWYQQTPGQGLQFLFEYFSETQRNKGNFPGRFSGRQFSNSRSEMNVSTLELGDSALYLCASSLPTGEAYNEQFFGPGTRLTVL.

V usage is TRBV29-1 and J usage is TRBJ2-7; 7 nucleotides align to TRBD2. V lost 0 bases to trimming and J lost 2 bases; unmatched junction nucleotides: 10. CDR3 length: 16 amino acids. Germline V gene lookup returns CDR1 SQVTM and CDR2 ANQGSEA. The CDR3 spells CSVEDGGGVPPYEQYF. Written as DNA, the CDR3 is TGCAGCGTTGAAGATGGGGGGGGGGTTCCCCCCTACGAGCAGTACTTC.

This clonotype was counted a few times. J is TRBJ1-1 and V is TRBV5-1; a weak D match, TRBD1 (6 bases). Germline V gene sequence: CDR1 SGHRS, CDR2 YFSETQ. V lost 7 bases and J lost 1, with 11 bases in between. CDR3 size: 13 residues. The DNA of the CDR3 is TGCGCCAGCTACGGACAGCAGAACACTGAAGCTTTCTTT. Its translation: CASYGQQNTEAFF.

There are many counts of this clonotype. The chain is built from TRBV30 and TRBJ1-4; D is unresolved. The CDR3 runs to 11 residues. CDR1 is GTSNPN and CDR2 is SVGIG in the germline V gene (reference sequence). The germline V and J ends were trimmed by 0 bases and 8 bases, with 4 bases remaining between them. The CDR3 loop is CAWSVMEKLFF. The CDR3 bases are TGTGCCTGGAGTGTGATGGAAAAACTGTTTTTT.

The chain recombines TRBV2 with TRBJ2-3; D unclear. The CDR3 loop spans 16 amino acids. Germline V CDR1 and CDR2: SNHLY, FYNNEI. Between the trimmed V and J ends, which lost 4 bases and 3 bases, there was a span of 17 bases. The CDR3: CASSVGTTPQTDTQYF. The DNA for the CDR3 is TGTGCCAGCAGTGTTGGAACCACCCCTCAAACAGATACGCAGTATTTT.

This clonotype was seen many times. The rearrangement joins TRBV13 to TRBJ2-5, with TRBD2 matching over 14 bases. Germline CDR1 PRHDT, CDR2 FYEKMQ (reference sequence). The V segment lost 5 bases and the J segment 10 bases; nucleotides outside the gene matches: 3. The CDR3 contains 13 residues. The chain's CDR3 is CASSPGTSGSQYF. The CDR3 DNA reads TGTGCCAGCAGCCCCGGGACTAGCGGGAGCCAGTACTTC.

This clonotype has more than one count but fewer than ten. This chain links TRBV7-4 with TRBJ2-1; a possible D gene is TRBD1 (5 bases). Germline CDR1 and CDR2: SGHVT and SQSDAQ. The CDR3 covers 11 residues. This chain's CDR3 is CFGARNNEQFF. The CDR3 DNA reads as TGTTTTGGGGCTAGAAACAATGAGCAGTTCTTC. The variable domain in full, with the rest retrieved from reference TRBV7-4 and TRBJ2-1, is GAGVSQSPRYKVAKRGRDVALRCDSISGHVTLYWYRQTLGQGSEVLTYSQSDAQRDKSGRPSGRFSAERPERSVSTLKIQRTEQGDSAVYLCFGARNNEQFFGPGTRLTVL.

This clonotype was found a few times. The rearrangement uses TRBV4-1 and TRBJ2-7; the match to TRBD1 covers 8 bases. The CDR3 contains 16 residues. V dropped 0 bases and J dropped 3; count of bases not matched to a gene: 7. The germline gives CDR1 MGHRA, CDR2 YSYEKL. CDR3 loop: CASSQDPSTGDYEQYF. For the CDR3, the DNA is TGCGCCAGCAGCCAAGATCCGTCGACAGGGGACTACGAGCAGTACTTC.

This clonotype was observed at least ten times. The gene calls are TRBV7-9 and TRBJ2-7; 7 bases line up with TRBD1. The CDR3 sequence is 15 residues long. The germline CDR1 and CDR2 sequences are SEHNR and FQNEAQ (reference sequence). J gave up 3 bases and V 1 base, and 6 bases lay outside the gene matches. CDR3 amino acids: CASSLDRDSYYEQYF. The CDR3 DNA is TGTGCCAGCAGCTTAGATCGGGACAGTTACTACGAGCAGTACTTC.

This clonotype was detected only a few times. The chain employs TRBV7-6 and TRBJ2-2; tentative D call: TRBD2 (6 bases). The CDR3 consists of 14 residues. The germline gives CDR1 SGHVS, CDR2 FNYEAQ. With 1 base removed from V and 7 bases from J, the gap between germline ends came to 10 bases. The CDR3 sequence: CASSLDGGIGELFF. CDR3 sequence (DNA): TGTGCCAGCAGCTTAGATGGCGGGATCGGGGAGCTGTTTTTT.